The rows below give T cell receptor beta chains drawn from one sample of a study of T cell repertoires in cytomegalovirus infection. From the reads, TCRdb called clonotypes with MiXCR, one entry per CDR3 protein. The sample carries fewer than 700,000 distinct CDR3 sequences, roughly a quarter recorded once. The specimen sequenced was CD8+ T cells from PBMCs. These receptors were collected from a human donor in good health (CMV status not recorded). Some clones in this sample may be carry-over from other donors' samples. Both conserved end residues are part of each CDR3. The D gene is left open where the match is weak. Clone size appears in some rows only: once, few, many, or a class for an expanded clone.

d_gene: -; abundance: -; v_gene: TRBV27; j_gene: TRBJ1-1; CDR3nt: TGTGCCAGCAGTTTTGGAACCAGCCTAGAAGCTTTCTTT; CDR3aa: CASSFGTSLEAFF
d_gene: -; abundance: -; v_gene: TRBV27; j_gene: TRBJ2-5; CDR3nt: TGTGCCAGCAGTTTCGGGCTAGCTGGCGGGGAGAACCAGTACTTC; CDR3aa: CASSFGLAGGENQYF
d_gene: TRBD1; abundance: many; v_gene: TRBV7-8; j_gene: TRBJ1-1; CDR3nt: TGTGCCAGCAGCTTAGGTCGACAGGGATACACTGAAGCTTTCTTT; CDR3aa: CASSLGRQGYTEAFF
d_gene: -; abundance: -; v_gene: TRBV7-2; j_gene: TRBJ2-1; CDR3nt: TGTGCCAGCATCTTATCGGCATACAATGAGCAGTTCTTC; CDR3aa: CASILSAYNEQFF
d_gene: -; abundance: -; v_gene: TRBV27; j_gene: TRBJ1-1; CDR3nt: TGTGCCAGCAGTTTATCGCAGGGTCGGTACACTGAAGCTTTCTTT; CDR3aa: CASSLSQGRYTEAFF
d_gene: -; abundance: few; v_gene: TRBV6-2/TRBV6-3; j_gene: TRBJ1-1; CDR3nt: TGTGCCAGCAGCCTCTATTGGGAGGCAAACACTGAAGCTTTCTTT; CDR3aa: CASSLYWEANTEAFF
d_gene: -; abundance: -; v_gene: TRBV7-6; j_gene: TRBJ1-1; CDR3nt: TGTGCCAGCAGCTTTGGCAACCTGAACACTGAAGCTTTCTTT; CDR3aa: CASSFGNLNTEAFF
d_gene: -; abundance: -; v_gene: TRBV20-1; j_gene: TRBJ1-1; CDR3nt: TGCAGTGCTACGCCGGGAATAGATTTGCTGAACACTGAAGCTTTCTTT; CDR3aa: CSATPGIDLLNTEAFF
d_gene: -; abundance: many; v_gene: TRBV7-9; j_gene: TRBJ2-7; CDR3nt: TGTGCCAGCAGCTCACCGACAGGAAGACCCTACGAGCAGTACTTC; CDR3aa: CASSSPTGRPYEQYF
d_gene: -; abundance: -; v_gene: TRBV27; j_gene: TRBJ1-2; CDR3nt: TGTGCCAGCAGTGTGGGCCCGGAGAGCTACTATGGCTACACCTTC; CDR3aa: CASSVGPESYYGYTF
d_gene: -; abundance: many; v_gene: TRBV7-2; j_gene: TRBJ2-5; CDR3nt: TGTGCCAGCAGCTTGGTCGGGGAAGAGACCCAGTACTTC; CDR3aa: CASSLVGEETQYF
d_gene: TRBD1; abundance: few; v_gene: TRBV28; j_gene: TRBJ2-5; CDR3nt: TGTGCCAGCAGTCTTCTCTCACAGGGGCTGGAAGAGACCCAGTACTTC; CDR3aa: CASSLLSQGLEETQYF
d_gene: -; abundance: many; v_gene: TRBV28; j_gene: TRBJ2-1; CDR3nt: TGTGCCAGCAGTCCGTTTTTTTCAAGCTCCTACAATGAGCAGTTCTTC; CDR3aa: CASSPFFSSSYNEQFF
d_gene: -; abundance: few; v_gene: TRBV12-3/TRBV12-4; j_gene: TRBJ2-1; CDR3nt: TGTGCCAGCAGTTCAAGAGGGGGGGCGAGGAGCAATGAGCAGTTCTTC; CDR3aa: CASSSRGGARSNEQFF
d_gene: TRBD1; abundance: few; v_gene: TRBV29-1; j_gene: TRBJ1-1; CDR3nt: TGCAGCACCAACAGGGCGACAGGGGGCAAAGGGACTGAAGCTTTCTTT; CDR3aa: CSTNRATGGKGTEAFF
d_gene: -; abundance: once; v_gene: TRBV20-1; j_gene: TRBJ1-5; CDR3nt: TGCAGTACTACGACAGGCAATCAGCCCCAGCATTTT; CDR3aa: CSTTTGNQPQHF
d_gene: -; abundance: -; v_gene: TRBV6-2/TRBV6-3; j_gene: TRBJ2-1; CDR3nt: TGTGCCAGCAGTTACTCGGACCTCAAGCATGAGCAGTTCTTC; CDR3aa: CASSYSDLKHEQFF
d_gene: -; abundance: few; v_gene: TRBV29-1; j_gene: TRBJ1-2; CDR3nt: TGCAGCGTTGAAGATATGGCAGCTGACTATGGCTACACCTTC; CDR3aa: CSVEDMAADYGYTF
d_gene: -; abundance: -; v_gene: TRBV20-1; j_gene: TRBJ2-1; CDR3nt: TGCAGTGCTAGAGATCGGAAGGCCTACAATGAGCAGTTCTTC; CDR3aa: CSARDRKAYNEQFF